This entry concerns a single T cell receptor beta chain. Its specificity is not known. These data are taken from a study of blood T cells in healthy people across ages. The study, taken as a whole, reports: Roughly linear declines in TCR beta diversity per million T cells occurred with age.

A second roughly 7 to 11 cycle PCR used barcoded and J-beta primers. Each cDNA molecule was tagged by a template-switch adaptor with 12 random nucleotides. Sequencing yielded, for each sample, at least 2.5 million paired-end reads carrying CDR3. MiXCR, run by TCRdb on the 5' RACE reads, gives a single entry per CDR3 protein. The table lists over 950,000 distinct CDR3 sequences, roughly two fifths of them singletons. Trimming shortened V by 0 bases and J by 7 bases, and 16 bases separated the two germline ends. Germline V lookup: CDR1 DFQATT, CDR2 SNEGSKA (reference sequence). There are 16 residues in the CDR3. Isolated per sample were at least 6.5 million PBMCs.

The sequencing input was blood. The rearrangement uses TRBV20-1 and TRBJ1-6; no clear D. This TCR derives from a man between 18 and 29 years old in good health. In DNA, the CDR3 is TGCAGTGCTAGAGAATTGTCGGCGTCAAAAAATTCACCCCTCCACTTT. Protein product: CSARELSASKNSPLHF.